The clone carrying this TCR beta chain was counted at least ten times. Its target is not known. This CDR3 contains 17 residues. The germline V gene encodes CDR1 DFQATT and CDR2 SNEGSKA (reference sequence). J was trimmed by 3 bases and V by 0 bases; bases with no gene match: 9. Researchers took RNA transcripts and amplified the TCR beta CDR3 regions from them. When the TCR CDR3 underwent first-round RT-PCR, the HTBI primer set was used. TCRdb processed the multiplex PCR reads anew with MiXCR; each CDR3 protein has one entry. The sample lists approximately 560,000 distinct CDR3 sequences; roughly 14% were seen once. This record comes from a study of T cells in Graves' hyperthyroidism and ophthalmopathy. General study findings and limits: Ophthalmopathy was identified by the model a median approximately six months ahead of onset. In blood, most of the thyroid clonotypes expanded above 0.001 were also present.

This TCR was recovered from a woman in her 30s with Graves' hyperthyroidism. Sequencing input: blood. The chain employs TRBV20-1 and TRBJ2-3; 10 bases match TRBD2. The CDR3 region is CSARDSKREGSTDTQYF. As DNA, the CDR3 is TGCAGTGCTAGAGATTCCAAGCGGGAGGGGTCGACAGATACGCAGTATTTT.